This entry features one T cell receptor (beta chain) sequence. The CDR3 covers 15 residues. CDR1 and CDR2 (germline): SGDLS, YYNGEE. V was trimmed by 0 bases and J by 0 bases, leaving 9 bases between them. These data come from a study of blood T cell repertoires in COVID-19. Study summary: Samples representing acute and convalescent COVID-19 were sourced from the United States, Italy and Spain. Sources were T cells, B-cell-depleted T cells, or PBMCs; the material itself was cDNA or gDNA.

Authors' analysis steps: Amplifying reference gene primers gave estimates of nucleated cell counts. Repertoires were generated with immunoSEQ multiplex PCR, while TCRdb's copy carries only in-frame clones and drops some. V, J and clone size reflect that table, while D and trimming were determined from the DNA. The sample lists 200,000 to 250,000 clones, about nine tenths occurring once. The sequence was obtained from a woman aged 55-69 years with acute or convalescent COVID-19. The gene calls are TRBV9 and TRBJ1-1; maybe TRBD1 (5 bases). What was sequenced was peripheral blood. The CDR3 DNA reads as TGTGCCAGCAGCGTAGGGGACTCTATGAACACTGAAGCTTTCTTT. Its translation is CASSVGDSMNTEAFF.